The rows below give T cell receptor beta chains drawn from one sample of a study of brain T cells in children with intractable seizures. Libraries were prepared by immunoSEQ multiplex PCR; TCRdb keeps only in-frame clonotypes and omits some of them. The sample carries fewer than 150,000 clones, around 94% recorded once. The sequencing used peripheral blood, collected at surgery. The receptors were gathered from a boy in the first two years of life with hemimegalencephaly and intractable seizures. The conserved cysteine and the conserved F or W are not part of the CDR3 here. D genes are given only for firm matches.

V gene	D gene	J gene	CDR3 protein
TRBV7-3	TRBD1	TRBJ1-1	ASSLGGVTEAF
TRBV6-1	NA	TRBJ1-5	ASSDLQSNQPQH
TRBV6-5	NA	TRBJ1-2	ASLENRYYGYT
TRBV5-1	TRBD2	TRBJ2-1	ASSLVAGGVNEQF
TRBV12-2	NA	TRBJ2-7	ASRLPSFPLGSGATYEQY
TRBV6-1	TRBD1	TRBJ1-5	ASSGPGTALNQPQH
TRBV6-4	TRBD1	TRBJ2-3	ASSDGTGGPDTQY
TRBV28	NA	TRBJ2-7	ASSFPFLQSY
TRBV27	NA	TRBJ2-7	ASSFRRGYEQY
TRBV5-1	NA	TRBJ2-7	ASSLAGQPYEQY
TRBV9	NA	TRBJ2-7	ASSVAERAEQY
TRBV6-6	NA	TRBJ1-2	ASSYAQVNYGYT
TRBV2	TRBD1	TRBJ1-1	ASSPDRVWNTEAF
TRBV4-1	NA	TRBJ1-1	ASSQLFGRTLMNTEAF
TRBV27	NA	TRBJ2-7	ASSLHEQY
TRBV7-9	TRBD2	TRBJ2-7	ASSLLTSGRDEQY
TRBV7-8	TRBD2	TRBJ2-1	ASSPGLAGISVLNEQF
TRBV27	TRBD1	TRBJ1-2	ASSLRDRGLGPYGYT
TRBV29-1	NA	TRBJ2-4	SVAGAKNIQY
TRBV2	TRBD1	TRBJ1-5	ASRQGEPQH
TRBV5-4	NA	TRBJ2-1	ASSSPKEGETEQF
TRBV28	NA	TRBJ1-5	ASITRMGFSNQPQH
TRBV21-1	NA	TRBJ2-3	ASSKFGLRRY
TRBV5-1	NA	TRBJ2-5	ASSLIVEETQY